The clone carrying this T cell receptor (beta chain) was observed many times. Its cognate antigen is unknown. The source of the sample is a study of T cell repertoires in cytomegalovirus infection. Turning to the study itself: CMV epitopes in the study were HLA-C-restricted (recently identified) and HLA-B-restricted (well studied). Public TCR beta signatures marked donors with CMV infection and the matching HLA.

Study-wide results and limits: Identification of carriers of CMV plus the relevant HLA was achieved through cumulative public TCR beta family frequency. In two of eight donors, the top clonotype was HLA-C-restricted CMV-specific.

TCRdb processed the reads anew with MiXCR; each CDR3 protein has one entry. Among roughly 990,000 distinct CDR3 sequences, around 32% were seen once, and the ten largest hold around an eighth. With V trimmed by 3 bases and J by 4 bases, 5 bases remained unmatched. Germline assignment: CDR1 SGDLS and CDR2 YYNGEE. The CDR3 sequence is 15 residues long. The rearrangement joins TRBV9 to TRBJ1-2, with 11 bases that match TRBD1. This receptor was identified in a human donor in good health (CMV status not recorded). Some clones in this sample may be carry-over from other donors' samples. The sample was cultured CD8+ T cells from PBMCs, taken from culture after CMV antigen stimulation. The CDR3 nucleotides read TGTGCCAGCAGCGAAGGACAGGGGGCCGCCTATGGCTACACCTTC. It yields the protein CASSEGQGAAYGYTF.